Each of the 10 T cell receptor beta chains below was sequenced from the same sample in a study of spatial heterogeneity in lung cancer. The time point here: sample taken at primary tumor resection. One entry per CDR3 protein, called by TCRdb with MiXCR from the 5' RACE reads. The table includes around 92,000 distinct CDR3 sequences, 12% detected once. Sequenced here: PBMCs, sampled at surgery. The receptor set was obtained from a male donor with early-stage non-small cell lung cancer.

V and J are TRBV6-2 or TRBV6-3 and TRBJ2-1; D is unresolved. Trimming pared 8 bases from V and 7 bases from J, leaving 18 bases between. The CDR3 contains 14 residues. Germline V lookup: CDR1 MNHEY, CDR2 SVGEGT. The CDR3 DNA follows: TGTGCCAGCCACGGTGTCCTTGTGTGGAATGAGCAGTTCTTC. Encoded protein: CASHGVLVWNEQFF.

In its sample, this clonotype was seen a few times. The chain carries TRBV6-5 and TRBJ1-5; D not resolved. Germline CDR1 and CDR2: MNHEY and SVGAGI. V was cut by 5 bases and J by 4 bases, with 15 bases left in between. The CDR3 extends over 15 amino acids. The CDR3 spells CASSLDRRDNQPQHF. CDR3 in DNA: TGTGCCAGCAGTCTAGACCGGAGGGATAATCAGCCCCAGCATTTT.

The CDR3 bases are TGTGCCACCAGTGATACAGGCTACACTGAAGCTTTCTTT. The encoded protein is CATSDTGYTEAFF. The chain combines TRBV24-1 with TRBJ1-1, with TRBD1 as a possible D gene (5 bases). Deletions cut 3 bases from V and 3 bases from J, with 7 bases between. CDR3 size: 13 residues. Germline CDR1 reads KGHDR; CDR2 reads SFDVKD.

This clonotype was seen a few times. This sequence joins TRBV12-3 or TRBV12-4 and TRBJ2-1, with D maybe TRBD2 (5 bases). CDR3 length: 15 amino acids. Trimming shortened V by 8 bases and J by 0 bases, and 14 bases separated the two germline ends. DNA for the CDR3: TGTGCCAGCGTACCCCGGGGTAGCTCCTACAATGAGCAGTTCTTC. This translates into CASVPRGSSYNEQFF.

The sample holds a few counts of this clonotype. The chain couples TRBV30 to TRBJ2-3, with D hard to call. Per the germline V gene, CDR1 is GTSNPN and CDR2 is SVGIG (reference sequence). V lost 3 bases and J lost 2, with 3 bases in between. The CDR3 is made up of 11 amino acids. CDR3 nucleotides: TGTGCCTGGAGCGTCACAGATACGCAGTATTTT. Translating it yields CAWSVTDTQYF. The whole variable domain, filled in from reference TRBV30 and TRBJ2-3, reads SQTIHQWPATLVQPVGSPLSLECTVEGTSNPNLYWYRQAAGRGLQLLFYSVGIGQISSEVPQNLSASRPQDRQFILSSKKLLLSDSGFYLCAWSVTDTQYFGPGTRLTVL.

This chain links TRBV3-1 with TRBJ2-5, with D unclear. CDR1 is LGHDT, CDR2 YNNKEL, per germline (reference sequence). The CDR3 runs to 13 residues. V lost 3 bases, J lost 1 base, and 6 bases lay in between. The DNA for the CDR3 is TGTGCCAGCAGCCAGGGGATCCAAGAGACCCAGTACTTC. Translation gives CASSQGIQETQYF.

This clonotype has at least ten counts. This chain connects TRBV5-4 to TRBJ2-3; the match to TRBD2 covers 10 bases. This CDR3 has 14 amino acids. CDR1 SGHNT and CDR2 YYREEE come from the germline V gene (reference sequence). V gave up 1 base and J gave up 6 bases; unmatched junction bases: 2. The CDR3 nucleotides read TGTGCCAGCAGCTTGACTAGCGGGATGGATACGCAGTATTTT. Translating it yields CASSLTSGMDTQYF.

This clonotype came up a few times. The chain recombines TRBV9 with TRBJ2-3; TRBD2 matches 10 bases. V shed 4 bases and J 3 bases; nucleotides not matched to a gene: 5. CDR1 SGDLS and CDR2 YYNGEE come from the germline V gene. This CDR3 region has 15 residues. The CDR3 sequence is CASSPLAGETDTQYF. The CDR3 DNA reads TGTGCCAGCAGCCCGCTAGCGGGAGAAACAGATACGCAGTATTTT.

Turning to this clonotype: A clone one base away is much larger, so this may be a read error. This chain joins TRBV6-5 and TRBJ2-7; D remains ambiguous. CDR1 is MNHEY and CDR2 is SVGAGI in the germline V gene. The CDR3 totals 12 residues. Trimming took 6 bases from V and 6 from J, leaving 12 bases between them. The CDR3, as DNA: TGTGCCAGCAGCCGAGTGAGGACCGAGCAGTACTTC. This gives the protein CASSRVRTEQYF.

The chain links TRBV6-2 or TRBV6-3 to TRBJ1-1; weak D call: TRBD1 (5 bases). Per the germline V gene, CDR1 is MNHEY and CDR2 is SVGEGT. The CDR3 is 15 residues long. V shed 5 bases and J shed 10 bases, with 23 bases lying between them. CDR3 region: CASSTLSGAGLGAFF. DNA of the CDR3: TGTGCCAGCAGTACGTTATCCGGGGCCGGGCTTGGAGCTTTCTTT.